The subject of this entry is one T cell receptor beta chain. Its target is not known. The entry originates in a study of cytomegalovirus exposure and HLA in healthy donors. Notes on the study in general: HLA restriction was apparent for most CMV-associated TCR beta chains in a later analysis. An observed cluster of highly shared sequence variants was recorded as a likely sequencing artifact.

The ends were cut back, 6 bases at V and 4 bases at J, with 12 bases in the middle. CDR1 is SQVTM and CDR2 is ANQGSEA in the germline V gene. The CDR3 length is 13 residues. The PCR employed 60 Vbeta primers together with 13 Jbeta primers. Assay used: immunoSEQ multiplex PCR; TCRdb lists only in-frame clones, some missing. The sample shows over 150,000 clones, roughly 77% of them seen only once. The sequence was collected from a man aged 25-45 years in good health and CMV-seropositive. The chain couples TRBV29-1 to TRBJ1-4; tentative D call: TRBD1 (6 bases). The specimen was PBMCs. CDR3 in DNA: TGCAGCGTACGACAGGTTTTTAATGAAAAACTGTTTTTT. It codes for CSVRQVFNEKLFF. The variable domain in full, completed from reference TRBV29-1 and TRBJ1-4, reads SAVISQKPSRDICQRGTSLTIQCQVDSQVTMMFWYRQQPGQSLTLIATANQGSEATYESGFVIDKFPISRPNLTFSTLTVSNMSPEDSSIYLCSVRQVFNEKLFFGSGTQLSVL.